Listed below are T cell receptor beta chains from one sample, sequenced in a study of blood T cell repertoires in COVID-19. TCRdb's copy holds only in-frame clones and misses some; the assay was immunoSEQ multiplex PCR. This table holds under 130,000 clones, under 80% found once. The source material was peripheral blood. These receptors were collected from an older man with active or convalescent COVID-19. CDR3s include the opening cysteine and the closing phenylalanine or tryptophan. The order of the fields is D gene, V gene, clone size, J gene, CDR3 protein, CDR3 DNA. D genes are given only for firm matches. Size is omitted from some rows. Given values are once, few, many or a class for expanded clones.

D: TRBD2
V: TRBV24-1
size: .
J: TRBJ2-5
CDR3: CATSDTGLARETQYF
DNA: TGTGCCACCAGTGATACAGGACTAGCAAGGGAGACCCAGTACTTC

D: TRBD1
V: TRBV5-1
size: .
J: TRBJ1-1
CDR3: CASSSPGGRTEAFF
DNA: TGCGCCAGCAGCTCCCCAGGGGGAAGGACTGAAGCTTTCTTT

D: TRBD1
V: TRBV30
size: once
J: TRBJ1-2
CDR3: CAWSISTGGIYGYTF
DNA: TGTGCCTGGAGTATTTCGACAGGGGGGATCTATGGCTACACCTTC

D: .
V: TRBV23-1
size: .
J: TRBJ1-1
CDR3: CASSQSRNTEAFF
DNA: TGCGCCAGCAGTCAAAGCCGGAACACTGAAGCTTTCTTT

D: .
V: TRBV6-5
size: .
J: TRBJ2-7
CDR3: CATTQPSRTYEQYF
DNA: TGTGCCACAACACAGCCGAGCCGCACCTACGAGCAGTACTTC

D: .
V: TRBV3-1/TRBV3-2
size: .
J: TRBJ2-7
CDR3: CASSQGTADYYEQYF
DNA: TGTGCCAGCAGCCAAGGGACAGCCGATTATTACGAGCAGTACTTC

D: TRBD1
V: TRBV6-5
size: few
J: TRBJ2-7
CDR3: CASGTGGHEQYF
DNA: TGTGCCAGCGGGACAGGGGGCCACGAGCAGTACTTC

D: .
V: TRBV9
size: .
J: TRBJ1-2
CDR3: CASSNTDRHGYTF
DNA: TGTGCCAGCAGCAATACAGACCGGCATGGCTACACCTTC

D: TRBD1
V: TRBV3-1/TRBV3-2
size: .
J: TRBJ2-7
CDR3: CASSHVTGTGGREQYF
DNA: TGTGCCAGCAGCCACGTTACCGGGACAGGGGGCCGAGAGCAGTACTTC

D: .
V: TRBV18
size: .
J: TRBJ2-4
CDR3: CASSPPGFKNIQYF
DNA: TGTGCCAGCTCACCGCCAGGGTTTAAAAACATTCAGTACTTC

D: .
V: TRBV2
size: once
J: TRBJ1-1
CDR3: CASSSLGGTESEAFF
DNA: TGTGCCAGCAGTTCTTTGGGGGGAACAGAGAGTGAAGCTTTCTTT

D: .
V: TRBV28
size: .
J: TRBJ1-5
CDR3: CASSFPTGPNSNQPQHF
DNA: TGTGCCAGCAGTTTCCCCACAGGGCCGAATAGCAATCAGCCCCAGCATTTT

D: .
V: TRBV27
size: once
J: TRBJ1-6
CDR3: CASSLSVSRGWNSPLHF
DNA: TGTGCCAGCAGTTTATCGGTGTCTCGGGGATGGAATTCACCCCTCCACTTT

D: .
V: TRBV6-5
size: .
J: TRBJ2-7
CDR3: CASSLGESYEQYF
DNA: TGTGCCAGCAGTCTCGGGGAGTCCTACGAGCAGTACTTC

D: TRBD1
V: TRBV30
size: .
J: TRBJ1-3
CDR3: CAWSRETGPYSGNTIYF
DNA: TGTGCCTGGAGTCGTGAGACAGGGCCCTACTCTGGAAACACCATATATTTT

D: .
V: TRBV10-3
size: few
J: TRBJ2-1
CDR3: CAISESTPRGEQFF
DNA: TGTGCCATCAGTGAGTCGACGCCCCGAGGGGAGCAGTTCTTC

D: .
V: TRBV30
size: .
J: TRBJ1-1
CDR3: CAWSVGANTEAFF
DNA: TGTGCCTGGAGTGTTGGGGCGAACACTGAAGCTTTCTTT